This T cell receptor beta chain is from a study of cytomegalovirus exposure and HLA in healthy donors (dated by TCRdb to the late 2010s). Describing the broader study: In an earlier analysis of some 550 of the donors, 250 to 350 Gb of sequence data and roughly 100 million unique TCR beta sequences from roughly 200 million T cells were reported. Approximately 310 gigabases of sequencing data and 75 million to 85 million unique TCR sequences made up an early release that covered nearly 650 HLA-typed donors. Of the roughly 390 genotyped donors, less than 85% were placed in the genetic ancestry cluster associated with self-reported Caucasian donors. The study aimed to test whether signatures of past pathogen exposure could be identified by cataloging public T cell receptors. Using immunosequencing, the study profiled T cell repertoires from 666 subjects and related those repertoires to cytomegalovirus serostatus. A separate validation cohort of roughly 110 different subjects was used in addition to the 666-subject first cohort. The study combined high-throughput TCR immunosequencing, statistical association of individual TCRs with disease status, and machine learning to predict cytomegalovirus infection status. A later analysis re-analyzed previously published TCR beta repertoires from roughly 600 donors and added high-resolution HLA genotyping to study TCR occurrence patterns. In the later analysis, no new phenotypic data were used to find candidate immune exposures; instead, reliance was placed on TCR beta sequences and their occurrence across donors. To decide whether each TCR beta V gene segment behaved as functional or pseudogenic, an earlier analysis of some 600 of the donors relied on high-throughput TCR beta sequencing. Alongside the repertoire data, information on donor age, sex, ethnicity and CMV serostatus was compiled. A later genetic analysis used genome-wide SNP genotypes for about three fifths of the 666 donors, treating that subset as a discovery cohort. All discovery cohort repertoires had been generated on a single sequencing platform. Both class I and class II loci were covered by HLA typing, at four-digit resolution. Typing coverage varied by locus: roughly 629-630 donors for A, B, C, DRB1 and DQB1; about 520 for DQA1; more than 600 for DPA1; around 490 for DPB1. Because of strong linkage in the cohort, five DR-DQ haplotypes were treated as single units for association and clustering. On average, about 240,000 unique TCR beta nucleotide sequences were sequenced per donor among a few hundred genotyped donors of the cohort, with approximately 18% of those sequences being non-productive.

V and J are trimmed by 4 bases and 4 bases, and the gene matches miss 4 bases of the junction. From its cysteine to its phenylalanine, the CDR3 spans 13 amino acids. Only the CDR3 part of the read is kept: 39 bases, read in frame from the first base. CDR1 and CDR2 are drawn from the germline V gene: SQVTM, ANQGSEA. Libraries were built with the immunoSEQ multiplex PCR assay. The multiplex PCR relied on a mix of 60 forward primers for TCR Vbeta segments and 13 reverse primers for TCR Jbeta segments. A multiplex PCR assay on genomic DNA amplified the CDR3 region of rearranged TCR beta genes. Amplified TCR beta libraries were sequenced as 87-base-pair reads on the Illumina HiSeq System. In the paper's pipeline: A later analysis tallied tens of millions of unique TCR beta chains across the 600 to 700 repertoires, and about 12 million of those chains were shared by two or more donors. Raw reads were error-corrected and collapsed into unique sequences with a nearest-neighbor algorithm that merged closely related sequences to remove PCR and sequencing errors. Alignment of CDR3 sequences to IMGT reference sequences was used to assign V, D and J gene segments. For a sequence to be retained, a match of at least six nucleotides was required to both a V gene segment and a J gene segment. Rearrangements were called productive when the CDR3 lacked stop codons and stayed in frame with V and J; all others were non-productive. Following IMGT convention, CDR3 was defined as the stretch from the second conserved V-encoded cysteine up to the conserved J-encoded phenylalanine. In an earlier analysis of 587 of the donors, sequences lacking an unambiguous match to a single V gene segment were excluded. An earlier analysis of just under 600 of the donors called V segments functional above 56.7% productive rearrangements and segregating when the between-donor standard deviation exceeded 5%. A statistical classification framework was developed to diagnose cytomegalovirus status using the catalog of TCR beta chain sequences. In a later analysis, TCR nucleotide sequences were compared against IMGT/GENE-DB human TR gene sequences so that V and J genes could be assigned. A later analysis assigned CDR3 sequences and most-parsimonious VDJ recombination scenarios with the TCRdist pipeline. A later analysis defined each TCR beta chain by its CDR3 amino acid sequence plus V-gene family, and excluded reads lacking a unique V-gene family. In a later analysis, 500 to 700 highly shared, low-generation-probability nucleotide sequences were removed to address suspected cross-contamination and a sequencing artifact. In a later analysis, a clonal expansion index for each public chain was calculated from normalized within-repertoire ranks of inferred template counts. Generation probabilities in a later analysis came from a VDJ recombination model fitted to out-of-frame rearrangements, and those results were checked against IGoR. In a later analysis, TCR-TCR, TCR-HLA and TCR-CMV co-occurrence was scored with hypergeometric tests, and a repertoire-size bias correction was applied to TCR pairs. In a later analysis, false discovery rates were estimated by permuting HLA or CMV assignments 20 times. A later analysis grouped co-occurring TCRs with DBSCAN, adding TCRdist sequence similarity when clustering within HLA-allele-positive subsets. Co-occurrence clustering excluded repertoires with fewer than 30,000 or more than 120,000 public chains, plus five with anomalous nucleotide sharing. As stored in TCRdb, this immuneACCESS dataset retains in-frame rearrangements with V and J assigned. A fraction of the clones does not appear; measured against another copy, unresolved V genes explain less than half of the discrepancy, and the remainder lacks a known reason. Clonal size and the V and J genes are those of that table, whereas D and trimming came from the DNA. The sample yields just over 150,000 clones; 75% to 90% were counted once. The top ten hold roughly 6.2% of the sample.

Comments on this clone: The target of this receptor is not known. Per-base qualities were not stored, and no clone one base away is much larger.

Study-wide conclusions, independent of this receptor: An association between a missense DCLRE1C variant and V-gene and J-gene trimming of TCR beta chains was found in a later genetic analysis and replicated in an independent cohort. Linkage disequilibrium might explain the correlated functional status among segregating V segments, but an unknown experimental factor could not be ruled out. Across donors, most TCR sequences were observed very rarely, whereas some public TCRs were present in many individuals. Roughly uniform sequencing depth across donors was assumed in presence/absence analyses, although this assumption may not hold. Assigning TCR associations to individual alleles was difficult when HLA alleles, especially DR and DQ, strongly co-occurred. This cohort had only TCR beta chains sequenced, and the lack of alpha or paired-chain data limited which features could be detected. In a later analysis, HLA-associated TCR beta chains showed more clonal expansion and lower generation probabilities than non-associated chains that were equally common. Because the 87-base-pair reads could not distinguish some IMGT-functional V segments, including TRBV6-2 and TRBV6-3, those segments were excluded. CMV serostatus was the only immune exposure information available for the cohort. Specific HLA alleles were associated with roughly 16,000 TCR beta sequences at a false discovery rate of 0.05 in a later analysis. A few of the identified cytomegalovirus-associated TCR beta chains were confirmed in vitro to be specific for cytomegalovirus antigens. According to a later genetic analysis, donors in an Asian-associated ancestry cluster had fewer N-insertions in productive TCRs than the approximately 670-donor mean. Because HLA typing was missing for some donors at each locus, association tests included only the typed subset. The authors suggested that the approach could potentially be extended to other disease states and immunological phenotypes. A further reported finding was that TCR beta sequences accurately predicted the HLA-A and HLA-B alleles for most subjects in the first cohort. A group of highly shared sequence variants was considered likely to be a technical artifact of the sequencing pipeline. In an earlier analysis of 500 to 650 of the donors, most TCR beta V segments appeared in productive rearrangements about 90% or about 30% of the time, broadly matching IMGT annotations. According to a later analysis, most CMV-associated TCR beta chains appeared to be HLA-restricted, and the HLA associations seemed to be driven largely by CMV exposure. Several of the top co-occurrence clusters appeared to be linked to parvovirus B19, influenza, CMV and Epstein-Barr virus, according to a later analysis. In a later analysis, the rate of TCR association differed among HLA loci, with DRB1 alleles having the most associated TCRs and HLA-C alleles having the fewest. The classifier was reported to diagnose cytomegalovirus status with high specificity and sensitivity in both the original cohort and the validation cohort. The study listed approximately 150 TCR beta chains as associated with cytomegalovirus. Because counts were too low, some 16 rarely observed V segments, including chromosome 9 orphons, were excluded from the earlier analysis of fewer than 650 of the donors.

The cohort was made up of roughly 670 healthy bone marrow donors. At the time of sampling, every cohort member was nominally healthy, though immune exposures that went unrecorded were likely present. The donor tested CMV seropositive and was one of the 289 seropositive cohort members. Every donor gave a peripheral blood sample, and the peripheral blood mononuclear cells from that sample were used for TCR beta sequencing. The Qiagen DNeasy Blood Extraction Kit was used to extract genomic DNA from the blood cell samples. The sequence came from a male donor in good health and CMV-seropositive. The sample was PBMCs. The rearranged chain carries TRBV29-1 and TRBJ2-3; 8 nucleotides in the junction match TRBD2. CDR3 protein: CSVVSGSADTQYF. At the DNA level, the sequence is TGCAGCGTTGTCAGCGGGAGCGCAGATACGCAGTATTTT.